The 5 T cell receptor beta chains presented below share a single source sample, sequenced in a study of T cells after yellow fever vaccination. TCRdb used MiXCR to reprocess the 5' RACE reads, holding one entry per CDR3 protein. Seen here are some 340,000 distinct CDR3 sequences, approximately 12% observed once, and the top ten hold about 3%. The sample in question was CD4+ T cells sorted from PBMCs, obtained 45 days after the yellow fever booster vaccination. The source of these receptors is a man aged 18 to 30 who received the YFV17D yellow fever vaccine.

This clonotype was seen ten or more times. One end of the junction does not line up with germline, which may come from a read error. V is TRBV5-1 and J is TRBJ2-5, with D perhaps TRBD1 or TRBD2 (5 bases each). The CDR3 extends over 14 amino acids. Germline assignment: CDR1 SGHRS and CDR2 YFSETQ. In nucleotides, the CDR3 is TGTGCCAGCAGCTTCACCGGGACGCAAGAGACCCAGTACTTC. Its protein product is CASSFTGTQETQYF.

This clonotype was counted ten times or more. This rearrangement joins TRBV4-2 to TRBJ2-3; D may be TRBD2 (7 bases). CDR3 length: 16 amino acids. Germline V gene data show CDR1 as LGHNA and CDR2 as YNFKEQ. Trimming took 6 bases from V and 2 from J, leaving 18 bases between them. Here the CDR3 reads CASRDGGGLLTDTQYF. The CDR3 DNA follows: TGTGCCAGCAGGGACGGCGGGGGCCTCCTCACAGATACGCAGTATTTT.

This clonotype was recorded a few times. V usage is TRBV30 and J usage is TRBJ2-4; TRBD1 matches 8 bases. Germline trimming cut 0 bases from V and 0 bases from J; bases unmatched to any gene: 7. The CDR3 is 17 residues long. Per germline, CDR1 GTSNPN and CDR2 SVGIG (reference sequence). CDR3 amino acids: CAWSVKQGVLAKNIQYF. The CDR3 DNA sequence: TGTGCCTGGAGTGTAAAACAGGGGGTTCTAGCCAAAAACATTCAGTACTTC.

This chain connects TRBV4-2 to TRBJ2-5, with 9 bases identical to TRBD2. The CDR3 has 16 residues. CDR1 and CDR2 (germline): LGHNA, YNFKEQ. V lost 0 bases to trimming and J lost 7 bases; unmatched junction nucleotides: 9. CDR3 loop: CASSQDKAAGGGTQYF. The CDR3, as DNA: TGTGCCAGCAGCCAAGATAAGGCGGCGGGAGGGGGGACCCAGTACTTC.

V usage is TRBV4-3 and J usage is TRBJ2-2; D not resolved. The CDR3 totals 14 residues. Germline V gene lookup returns CDR1 LGHNA and CDR2 YSLEER. V lost 4 bases and J lost 3, with 9 bases in between. This CDR3 is CASSLADDTGELFF. CDR3 DNA: TGCGCCAGCAGCCTCGCGGACGACACCGGGGAGCTGTTTTTT.